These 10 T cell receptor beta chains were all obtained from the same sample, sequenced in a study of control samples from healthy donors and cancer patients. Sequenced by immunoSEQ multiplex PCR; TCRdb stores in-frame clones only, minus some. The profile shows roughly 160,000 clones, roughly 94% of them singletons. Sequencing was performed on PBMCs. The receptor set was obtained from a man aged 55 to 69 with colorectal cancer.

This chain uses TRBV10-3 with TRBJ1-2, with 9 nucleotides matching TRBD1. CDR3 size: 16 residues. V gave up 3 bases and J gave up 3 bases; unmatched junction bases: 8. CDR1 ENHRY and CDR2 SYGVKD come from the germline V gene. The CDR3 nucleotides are TGTGCCATCAGTGAAATGGGGACAGGGTCTGACTATGGCTACACCTTC. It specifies CAISEMGTGSDYGYTF.

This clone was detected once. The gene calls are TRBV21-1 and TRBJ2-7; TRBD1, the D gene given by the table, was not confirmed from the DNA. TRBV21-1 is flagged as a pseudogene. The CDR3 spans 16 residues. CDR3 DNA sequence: TGTGCCAGCAGCAAAAGGAGGTCGGGACAGTCCTACGAGCAGTACTTC. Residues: CASSKRRSGQSYEQYF.

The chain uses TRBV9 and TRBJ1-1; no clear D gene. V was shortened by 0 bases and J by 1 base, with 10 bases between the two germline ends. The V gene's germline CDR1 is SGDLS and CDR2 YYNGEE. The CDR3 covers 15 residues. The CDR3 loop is CASSVEATGNTEAFF. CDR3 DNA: TGTGCCAGCAGCGTAGAAGCTACGGGGAACACTGAAGCTTTCTTT. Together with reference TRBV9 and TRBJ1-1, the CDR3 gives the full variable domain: DSGVTQTPKHLITATGQRVTLRCSPRSGDLSVYWYQQSLDQGLQFLIQYYNGEERAKGNILERFSAQQFPDLHSELNLSSLELGDSALYFCASSVEATGNTEAFFGQGTRLTVV.

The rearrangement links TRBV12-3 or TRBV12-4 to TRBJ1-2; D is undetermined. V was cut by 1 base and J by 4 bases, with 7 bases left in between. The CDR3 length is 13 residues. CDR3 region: CASSLGTFYGYTF. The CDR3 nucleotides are TGTGCCAGCAGTTTAGGGACCTTCTATGGCTACACCTTC.

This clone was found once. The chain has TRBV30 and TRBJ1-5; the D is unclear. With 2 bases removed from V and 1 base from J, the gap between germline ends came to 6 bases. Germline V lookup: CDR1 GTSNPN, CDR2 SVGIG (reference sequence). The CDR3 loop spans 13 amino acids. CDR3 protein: CAWSQQSNQPQHF. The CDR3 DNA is TGTGCCTGGAGTCAGCAAAGCAATCAGCCCCAGCATTTT. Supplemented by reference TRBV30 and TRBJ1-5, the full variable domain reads SQTIHQWPATLVQPVGSPLSLECTVEGTSNPNLYWYRQAAGRGLQLLFYSVGIGQISSEVPQNLSASRPQDRQFILSSKKLLLSDSGFYLCAWSQQSNQPQHFGDGTRLSIL.

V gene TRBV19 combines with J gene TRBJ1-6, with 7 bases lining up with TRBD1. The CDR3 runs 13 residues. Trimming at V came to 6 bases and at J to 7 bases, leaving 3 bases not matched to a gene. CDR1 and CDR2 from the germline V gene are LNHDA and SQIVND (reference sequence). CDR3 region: CASRRGQNSPLHF. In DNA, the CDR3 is TGTGCCAGTAGGAGGGGGCAGAATTCACCCCTCCACTTT.

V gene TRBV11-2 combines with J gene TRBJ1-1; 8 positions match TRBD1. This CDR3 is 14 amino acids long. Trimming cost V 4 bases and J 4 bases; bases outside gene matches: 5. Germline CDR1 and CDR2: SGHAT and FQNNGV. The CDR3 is CASSSQGVSTEAFF. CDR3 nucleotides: TGTGCCAGCAGCTCACAGGGGGTAAGCACTGAAGCTTTCTTT.

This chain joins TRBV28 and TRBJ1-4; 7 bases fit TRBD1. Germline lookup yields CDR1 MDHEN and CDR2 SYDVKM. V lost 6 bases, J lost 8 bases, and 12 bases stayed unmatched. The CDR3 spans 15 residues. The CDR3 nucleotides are TGTGCCAGCAGCACACAGGGGAGTGTAGGCGAAAAACTGTTTTTT. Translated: CASSTQGSVGEKLFF.

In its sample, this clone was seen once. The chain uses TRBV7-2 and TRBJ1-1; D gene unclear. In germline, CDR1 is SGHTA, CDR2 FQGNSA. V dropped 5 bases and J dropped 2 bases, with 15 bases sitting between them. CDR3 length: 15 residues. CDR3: CASSISGRRNTEAFF. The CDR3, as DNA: TGTGCCAGCAGCATTAGCGGGCGGAGAAACACTGAAGCTTTCTTT. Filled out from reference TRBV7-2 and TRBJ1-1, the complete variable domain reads GAGVSQSPSNKVTEKGKDVELRCDPISGHTALYWYRQSLGQGLEFLIYFQGNSAPDKSGLPSDRFSAERTGGSVSTLTIQRTQQEDSAVYLCASSISGRRNTEAFFGQGTRLTVV.

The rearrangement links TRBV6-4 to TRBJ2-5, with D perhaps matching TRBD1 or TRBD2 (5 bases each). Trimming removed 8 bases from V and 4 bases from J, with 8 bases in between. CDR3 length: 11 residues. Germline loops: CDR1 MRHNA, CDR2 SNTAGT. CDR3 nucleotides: TGTGCCAGCGGGGGACCAGAGACCCAGTACTTC. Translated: CASGGPETQYF.